These 22 T cell receptor beta chains came from one sample sequenced in a study of beta chain features in type 1 diabetes. Expressed TCRB transcripts got sequenced, as all isolated RNA was reverse transcribed. Method: immunoSEQ multiplex PCR; TCRdb's copy keeps in-frame clones and lacks some. The sample consists of 300,000 to 450,000 clones, roughly 9.8% of them appearing once. Which antigens these TCRs recognize remains unknown. Study-wide points: Type 1 diabetes patients had TCRB CDR3s that were shorter (moderately but significantly so) in all four CD4+ subsets.

Sequencing used central memory CD4+ T cells from blood. The origin of the receptors is a man between 25 and 39 years old with type 1 diabetes.

This clone was detected a few times. The V call is TRBV6-5, the J call TRBJ2-2; D not certain. The CDR3 is 14 amino acids. The germline V and J ends were trimmed by 11 bases and 7 bases, with 20 bases remaining between them. Germline CDR1 reads MNHEY; CDR2 reads SVGAGI. CDR3 sequence: CAAEPQVLHGELFF. CDR3 in DNA: TGTGCCGCTGAGCCACAAGTACTCCACGGGGAGCTGTTTTTT.

V usage is TRBV28 and J usage is TRBJ1-2; TRBD1 matches 10 bases. Trimming cost V 4 bases and J 7 bases; bases outside gene matches: 3. The CDR3 is 13 amino acids. CDR1 and CDR2 (germline): MDHEN, SYDVKM. The CDR3 reads CASSSGQGSGYTF. DNA of the CDR3: TGTGCCAGCAGTTCGGGACAGGGGTCTGGCTACACCTTC.

The chain employs TRBV7-3 and TRBJ2-1; TRBD2 might be the D (5 bases). Germline V gives CDR1 SGHTA, CDR2 FQGTGA. This CDR3 contains 14 residues. V gave up 5 bases and J gave up 8 bases, with 16 bases separating them. The CDR3 loop reads CASSPRHRSDEQFF. As DNA, the CDR3 is TGTGCCAGCAGCCCACGCCACCGTAGCGATGAGCAGTTCTTC.

Regarding this clone: An end of the junction differs from the germline gene, which may be a read error. This chain uses TRBV14 with TRBJ2-4, with D tentatively TRBD1 (5 bases). The CDR3 runs 14 residues. Germline V gene data show CDR1 as SGHDN and CDR2 as FVKESK. The CDR3 bases are TGCGCCAGCAGCCAAGACGGGCAGGGAAACATTCAGTACTTC. As protein: CASSQDGQGNIQYF.

The gene calls are TRBV6-1 and TRBJ2-3; D is uncertain. With 4 bases removed from V and 5 bases from J, the gap between germline ends came to 13 bases. There are 14 residues in the CDR3. The germline V gene encodes CDR1 MNHNS and CDR2 SASEGT. The CDR3, as DNA: TGTGCCAGCAGTGCCAGTTTACACAGAGATACGCAGTATTTT. Protein product: CASSASLHRDTQYF.

The chain employs TRBV10-3 and TRBJ2-7; perhaps TRBD2 as D (5 bases). Germline V gives CDR1 ENHRY, CDR2 SYGVKD. The CDR3 totals 14 residues. The germline V and J ends were trimmed by 11 bases and 0 bases, with 17 bases remaining between them. Here the CDR3 DNA reads TGTGCCCCCGGGGAGCCGGTGAGCTCCTACGAGCAGTACTTC. Translated, it gives CAPGEPVSSYEQYF.

This clone turned up a few times. The chain uses TRBV29-1 and TRBJ2-5; D not resolved. V shed 4 bases and J shed 1 base, with 7 bases lying between them. The germline CDR1 and CDR2 sequences are SQVTM and ANQGSEA. The CDR3 runs to 12 residues. CDR3 protein: CSVGFSQETQYF. Here the CDR3 DNA reads TGCAGCGTTGGGTTCAGCCAAGAGACCCAGTACTTC.

This chain connects TRBV2 to TRBJ1-3, with a tentative D call TRBD1 (5 bases). The germline V gene encodes CDR1 SNHLY and CDR2 FYNNEI. Trimming removed 1 base from V and 2 bases from J, with 9 bases in between. This CDR3 contains 15 residues. CDR3 region: CASSEEQGPGNTIYF. The DNA for the CDR3 is TGTGCCAGCAGTGAAGAGCAGGGCCCTGGAAACACCATATATTTT.

The V and J genes are TRBV7-3 and TRBJ2-2; a possible D gene is TRBD2 (6 bases). The CDR3 totals 16 residues. Looked up from germline, CDR1 is SGHTA and CDR2 is FQGTGA. The V and J ends lost 3 bases and 7 bases respectively, with 18 bases between them. DNA for the CDR3: TGTGCCAGCAGCTTGGGCCTAGCGCCCGGGATCGGGGAGCTGTTTTTT. Translation: CASSLGLAPGIGELFF. The variable domain in full, with the rest retrieved from reference TRBV7-3 and TRBJ2-2, is GAGVSQTPSNKVTEKGKYVELRCDPISGHTALYWYRQSLGQGPEFLIYFQGTGAADDSGLPNDRFFAVRPEGSVSTLKIQRTERGDSAVYLCASSLGLAPGIGELFFGEGSRLTVL.

The sample holds many counts of this clone. This sequence joins TRBV28 and TRBJ1-5; D gene ambiguous. The CDR3 extends over 14 amino acids. V dropped 4 bases and J dropped 4 bases, with 11 bases sitting between them. Germline lookup yields CDR1 MDHEN and CDR2 SYDVKM. The CDR3 spells CASSSPALNQPQHF. CDR3 DNA: TGTGCCAGCAGTTCTCCGGCCCTTAATCAGCCCCAGCATTTT.

This clone came up a few times. The chain is built from TRBV9 and TRBJ1-2; 7 nucleotides align to TRBD1. This CDR3 has 14 residues. Unmatched junction bases numbered 8, after V lost 5 bases and J lost 4 bases. Germline CDR1 is SGDLS and CDR2 is YYNGEE. The CDR3, as DNA: TGTGCCAGCAGTGGACAGGTCGAATCCTATGGCTACACCTTC. This gives the protein CASSGQVESYGYTF.

The chain uses TRBV7-8 and TRBJ2-1, with D possibly TRBD1 on 5 matching bases. The CDR3 covers 16 residues. Per the germline V gene, CDR1 is SGHVS and CDR2 is FQNEAQ. V was cut by 5 bases and J by 0 bases, with 14 bases left in between. CDR3 sequence: CASSPARQRSYNEQFF. The CDR3 nucleotides are TGTGCCAGCAGCCCGGCCCGACAGCGCTCCTACAATGAGCAGTTCTTC. Full variable domain (remainder filled in from reference TRBV7-8 and TRBJ2-1): GAGVSQSPRYKVAKRGQDVALRCDPISGHVSLFWYQQALGQGPEFLTYFQNEAQLDKSGLPSDRFFAERPEGSVSTLKIQRTQQEDSAVYLCASSPARQRSYNEQFFGPGTRLTVL.

This clone showed up just a few times. This chain joins TRBV4-1 and TRBJ2-7; D is perhaps TRBD1 (6 bases). Germline V gene sequence: CDR1 MGHRA, CDR2 YSYEKL. The CDR3 has 17 residues. Trimming cost V 0 bases and J 0 bases, with 15 bases left between them. The CDR3 reads CASSQDSGQRSSYEQYF. CDR3 nucleotides: TGCGCCAGCAGCCAAGATTCAGGACAGCGAAGCTCCTACGAGCAGTACTTC.

This sequence joins TRBV9 and TRBJ1-4; the D is unclear. V lost 0 bases and J 6 bases, leaving 15 bases between the germline ends. The germline V gene has CDR1 SGDLS and CDR2 YYNGEE. The CDR3 is 16 amino acids. DNA of the CDR3: TGTGCCAGCAGCGTAGGAACGAAACACACCTATGAAAAACTGTTTTTT. This codes for CASSVGTKHTYEKLFF.

The rearrangement links TRBV12-5 to TRBJ1-2; D unresolved. Deletions cut 6 bases from V and 5 bases from J, with 13 bases between. The CDR3 covers 13 residues. Germline V lookup: CDR1 LGHNT, CDR2 FRNRAP. CDR3: CASGLTSGYGYTF. CDR3 nucleotide sequence: TGTGCTAGTGGCCTGACGTCTGGATATGGCTACACCTTC. Full variable domain (rest looked up from reference TRBV12-5 and TRBJ1-2): DARVTQTPRHKVTEMGQEVTMRCQPILGHNTVFWYRQTMMQGLELLAYFRNRAPLDDSGMPKDRFSAEMPDATLATLKIQPSEPRDSAVYFCASGLTSGYGYTFGSGTRLTVV.

The chain recombines TRBV30 with TRBJ2-5; perhaps TRBD2 as D (5 bases). The V end lost 1 base, the J end lost 5 bases, and 11 bases lay between the germline ends. CDR1 is GTSNPN, CDR2 SVGIG, per germline (reference sequence). This CDR3 has 13 amino acids. CDR3 in amino acids: CAWSGGDTETQYF. DNA of the CDR3: TGTGCCTGGAGTGGGGGAGATACGGAGACCCAGTACTTC.

The J gene is TRBJ1-5, the V gene TRBV7-6; D ambiguous. V was trimmed by 3 bases and J by 5 bases, leaving 8 bases between them. The CDR3 has 13 amino acids. Germline V gene lookup returns CDR1 SGHVS and CDR2 FNYEAQ. CDR3 sequence reads: CASSLGPDQPQHF. The CDR3 region has the DNA TGTGCCAGCAGCTTGGGCCCCGATCAGCCCCAGCATTTT.

The CDR3: CASTRNTDTQYF. The CDR3 region has the DNA TGTGCCAGCACTAGGAACACAGATACGCAGTATTTT. The chain is built from TRBV2 and TRBJ2-3, with D hard to call. The germline CDR1 and CDR2 sequences are SNHLY and FYNNEI. V was clipped by 7 bases and J by 2 bases, with 7 bases between them. CDR3 length: 12 amino acids. Full variable domain (rest looked up from reference TRBV2 and TRBJ2-3): EPEVTQTPSHQVTQMGQEVILRCVPISNHLYFYWYRQILGQKVEFLVSFYNNEISEKSEIFDDQFSVERPDGSNFTLKIRSTKLEDSAMYFCASTRNTDTQYFGPGTRLTVL.

The rearrangement uses TRBV4-3 and TRBJ2-5; no reliable D call. The CDR3 spans 15 residues. V dropped 0 bases and J dropped 2 bases, with 10 bases sitting between them. Germline loops: CDR1 LGHNA, CDR2 YSLEER. The CDR3 bases are TGCGCCAGCAGCCAAGATAGGAGCGTGCAAGAGACCCAGTACTTC. It codes for CASSQDRSVQETQYF.

This clone came up a few times. This chain connects TRBV7-3 to TRBJ2-3; the D is unclear. The CDR3 loop spans 14 amino acids. V shed 1 base and J shed 6 bases, with 11 bases lying between them. CDR1 is SGHTA, CDR2 FQGTGA, per germline. The CDR3, as DNA: TGTGCCAGCAGCTTAAATTCCCCTCCCGATACGCAGTATTTT. Translating gives CASSLNSPPDTQYF.

The chain combines TRBV5-1 with TRBJ2-3; D remains ambiguous. This CDR3 is 14 amino acids long. Germline loops: CDR1 SGHRS, CDR2 YFSETQ. The germline V and J ends were trimmed by 2 bases and 6 bases, with 13 bases remaining between them. The CDR3 sequence is CASSFPGSLDTQYF. The CDR3 DNA follows: TGCGCCAGCAGCTTCCCTGGGTCCCTGGATACGCAGTATTTT. The full variable domain, its missing parts supplied by reference TRBV5-1 and TRBJ2-3, is KAGVTQTPRYLIKTRGQQVTLSCSPISGHRSVSWYQQTPGQGLQFLFEYFSETQRNKGNFPGRFSGRQFSNSRSEMNVSTLELGDSALYLCASSFPGSLDTQYFGPGTRLTVL.

This clone was found once. The chain carries TRBV12-5 and TRBJ2-2, with a possible D match to TRBD2 (5 bases). Trimming removed 0 bases at V and 4 bases at J, with 12 bases between. The CDR3 runs to 16 residues. Per germline, CDR1 LGHNT and CDR2 FRNRAP. The CDR3 sequence: CASGLVRSGATGELFF. In DNA form, the CDR3 reads TGTGCTAGTGGTTTGGTAAGGAGCGGTGCCACCGGGGAGCTGTTTTTT.